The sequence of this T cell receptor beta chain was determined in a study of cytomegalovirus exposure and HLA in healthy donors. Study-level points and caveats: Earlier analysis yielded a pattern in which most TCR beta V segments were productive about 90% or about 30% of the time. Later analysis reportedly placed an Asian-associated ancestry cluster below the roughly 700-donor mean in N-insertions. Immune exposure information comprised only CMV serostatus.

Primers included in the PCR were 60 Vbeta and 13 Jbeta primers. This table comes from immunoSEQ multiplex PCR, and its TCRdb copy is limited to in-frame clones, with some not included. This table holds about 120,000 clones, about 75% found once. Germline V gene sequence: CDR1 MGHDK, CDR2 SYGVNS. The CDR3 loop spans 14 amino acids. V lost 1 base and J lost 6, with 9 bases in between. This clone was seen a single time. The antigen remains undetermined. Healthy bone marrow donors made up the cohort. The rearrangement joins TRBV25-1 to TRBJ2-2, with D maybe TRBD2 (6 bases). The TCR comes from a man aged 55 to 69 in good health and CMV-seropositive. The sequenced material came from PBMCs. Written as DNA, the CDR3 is TGTGCCAGCAGTGAATCCAGGGAGGCCGGGGAGCTGTTTTTT. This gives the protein CASSESREAGELFF.